This TCR beta chain was identified in a study of early T cells in non-severe SARS-CoV-2 infection. The V segment lost 5 bases and the J segment 6 bases; nucleotides outside the gene matches: 7. Germline CDR1 DFQATT, CDR2 SNEGSKA (reference sequence). There are 14 residues in the CDR3. Individual cDNA molecules received unique molecular identifiers during library preparation. TCRdb re-analysed the 5' RACE reads in MiXCR, keeping a single row per CDR3 protein. Here the sample spans approximately 71,000 distinct CDR3 sequences, about an eighth being singletons. The sample holds a few counts of this clonotype. Its specificity is not known. Notes on the study in general: Clonotype matching in VDJdb favored anti-spike CD8 responses and did not capture private and CD4 specificities.

The sequenced sample was whole blood, obtained at baseline. The chain is built from TRBV20-1 and TRBJ2-1, with TRBD2 matching over 10 bases. The source of this sequence is an adult who was a healthcare worker with PCR-confirmed SARS-CoV-2 infection or an uninfected control (not recorded which). The CDR3 DNA follows: TGCAGTGCTCAAAGCGGGGGGGCCTTCAATGAGCAGTTCTTC. Protein product: CSAQSGGAFNEQFF.